This is a list of T cell receptor beta chains from one sample in a study of shared clonotypes between healthy human individuals. TCRdb keeps only in-frame clones here, not all; method: immunoSEQ multiplex PCR. The sample carries more than 500,000 clones, more than 95% recorded once. The sequencing input was naive CD4+ T cells sorted from blood. Source of these receptors: a woman aged 25 to 39 in good health. Both conserved end residues are part of each CDR3.

v_call cdr3_aa
TRBV19 CASSITSGLYEQYF
TRBV29-1 CSVEGPGQYEQYF
TRBV2 CASNSDSSYEQYF
TRBV18 CASSPGGASYEQYF
TRBV10-3 CAISPGTRDQPQHF
TRBV19 CASSITGTLGTEAFF
TRBV4-2 CASSQDMADYNEQFF
TRBV2 CASSAELTHEQFF
TRBV5-4 CASSPTGGVTNEQFF
TRBV30 CAWRQTRNTEAFF
TRBV20-1 CSAQRHHGYTF
TRBV27 CASSGLAGPYEQYF
TRBV10-3 CATSDRGANYGYTF
TRBV18 CASSPRQGNQPQHF
TRBV7-3 CASSLSGLESTDTQYF
TRBV2 CASSEALRTGAGELFF
TRBV28 CASSADPRTSGSINF
TRBV18 CASSLGTSGSDTQYF
TRBV30 CAWNSPGSAISYEQYF
TRBV2 CATRRGSAFF
TRBV2 CASKSGRSDGYTF
TRBV6-5 CASSTGRVNTEAFF
TRBV7-6 CASSEGQLSYEQYF
TRBV11-1 CASSYRGDGYEQYF
TRBV18 CASSPRGADTQYF
TRBV5-8 CASSLGRQPYNEQFF
TRBV11-2 CASTSGLAVYEQYF
TRBV10-1 CASSEGTSGRRGDEQFF
TRBV10-2 CASNRISSSYEQYF
TRBV19 CASSTRDTQYF
TRBV18 CASSDTDSDGNTIYF
TRBV5-5 CASSRDRLLETQYF
TRBV19 CASSIGVMNTEAFF
TRBV5-4 CASSAPSNTEAFF
TRBV19 CASRDSASNYGYTF
TRBV18 CASSPTEMNTEAFF
TRBV20-1 CRYSLNTEAFF
TRBV19 CASSTQGAGVHEQYF
TRBV10-3 CATNFGVVETQYF
TRBV2 CASTDLGYEQYF
TRBV28 CASSPGLAGVTLSGANVLTF
TRBV6-6 CASSYQDSQETQYF
TRBV5-1 CASSPYGGRTPVGELFF
TRBV2 CASSEALRLAGDNEQFF